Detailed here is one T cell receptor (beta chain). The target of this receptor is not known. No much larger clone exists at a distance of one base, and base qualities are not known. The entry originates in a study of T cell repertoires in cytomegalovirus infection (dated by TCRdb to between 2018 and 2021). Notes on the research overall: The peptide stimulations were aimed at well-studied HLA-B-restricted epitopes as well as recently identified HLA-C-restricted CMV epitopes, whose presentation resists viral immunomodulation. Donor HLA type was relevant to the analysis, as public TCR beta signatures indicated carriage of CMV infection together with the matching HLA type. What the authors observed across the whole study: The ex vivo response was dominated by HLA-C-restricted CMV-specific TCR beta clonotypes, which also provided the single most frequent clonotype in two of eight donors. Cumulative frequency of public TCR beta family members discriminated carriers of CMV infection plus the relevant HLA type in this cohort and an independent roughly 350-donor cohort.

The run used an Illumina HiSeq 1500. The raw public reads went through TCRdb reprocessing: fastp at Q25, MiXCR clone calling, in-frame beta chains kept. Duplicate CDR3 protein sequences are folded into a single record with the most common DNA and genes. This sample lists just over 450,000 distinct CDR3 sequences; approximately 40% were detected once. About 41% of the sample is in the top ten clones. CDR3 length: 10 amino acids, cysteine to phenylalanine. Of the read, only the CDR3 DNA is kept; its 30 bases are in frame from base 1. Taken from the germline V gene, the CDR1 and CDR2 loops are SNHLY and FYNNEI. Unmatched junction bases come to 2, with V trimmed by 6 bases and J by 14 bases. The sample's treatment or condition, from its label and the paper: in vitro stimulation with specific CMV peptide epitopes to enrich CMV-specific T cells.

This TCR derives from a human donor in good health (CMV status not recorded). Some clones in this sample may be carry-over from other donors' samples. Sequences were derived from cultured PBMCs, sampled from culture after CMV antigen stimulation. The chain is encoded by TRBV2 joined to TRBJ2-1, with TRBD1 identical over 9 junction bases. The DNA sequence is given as TGTGCCAGCAGGGGACAGGGAAAGTTCTTC. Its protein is CASRGQGKFF.